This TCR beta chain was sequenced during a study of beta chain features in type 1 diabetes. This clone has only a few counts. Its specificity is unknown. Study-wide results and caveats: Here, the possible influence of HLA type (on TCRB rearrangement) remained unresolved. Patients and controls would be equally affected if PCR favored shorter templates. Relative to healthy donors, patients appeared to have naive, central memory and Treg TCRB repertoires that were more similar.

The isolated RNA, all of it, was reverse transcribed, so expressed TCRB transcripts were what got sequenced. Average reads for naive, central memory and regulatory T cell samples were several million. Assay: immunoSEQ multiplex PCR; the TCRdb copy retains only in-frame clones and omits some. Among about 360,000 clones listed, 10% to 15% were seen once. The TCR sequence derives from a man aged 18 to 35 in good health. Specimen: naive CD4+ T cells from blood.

CDR3 in DNA: TGTGCCAGCTCAGGACAGGGCGAACAGCCCCAGCATTTT. Translating it yields CASSGQGEQPQHF. The chain has TRBV18 and TRBJ1-5, with 8 bases that match TRBD1. V lost 5 bases to trimming and J lost 7 bases; unmatched junction nucleotides: 4. The CDR3 extends over 13 amino acids. Germline assignment: CDR1 KGHSH and CDR2 LQKENI.